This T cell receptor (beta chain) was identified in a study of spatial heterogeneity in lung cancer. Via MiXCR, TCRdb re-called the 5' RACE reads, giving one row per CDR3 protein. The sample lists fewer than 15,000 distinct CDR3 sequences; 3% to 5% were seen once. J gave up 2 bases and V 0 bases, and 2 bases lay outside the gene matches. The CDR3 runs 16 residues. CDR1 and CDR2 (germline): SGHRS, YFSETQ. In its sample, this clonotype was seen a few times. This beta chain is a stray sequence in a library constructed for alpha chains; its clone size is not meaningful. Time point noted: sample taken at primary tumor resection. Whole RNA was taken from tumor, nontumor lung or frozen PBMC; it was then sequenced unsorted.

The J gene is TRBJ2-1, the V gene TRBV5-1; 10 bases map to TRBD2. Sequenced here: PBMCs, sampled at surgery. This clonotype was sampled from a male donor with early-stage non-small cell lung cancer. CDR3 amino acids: CASSLGGLAAYNEQFF. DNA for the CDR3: TGCGCCAGCAGCTTGGGAGGACTAGCGGCCTACAATGAGCAGTTCTTC. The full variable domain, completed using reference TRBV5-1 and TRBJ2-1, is KAGVTQTPRYLIKTRGQQVTLSCSPISGHRSVSWYQQTPGQGLQFLFEYFSETQRNKGNFPGRFSGRQFSNSRSEMNVSTLELGDSALYLCASSLGGLAAYNEQFFGPGTRLTVL.